Reported below is one T cell receptor (beta chain). The target antigen is unknown. The sample originates from a study of cytomegalovirus exposure and HLA in healthy donors. Broader study findings: TCR beta V- and J-gene trimming, according to a later analysis, was linked to a missense DCLRE1C variant.

Germline CDR1 is GTSNPN and CDR2 is SVGIG (reference sequence). V trimming: 4 bases; J trimming: 0 bases; junction bases outside the gene matches: 8. There are 16 residues in the CDR3. PCR amplification relied on 60 Vbeta primers (plus 13 Jbeta primers). Assay: immunoSEQ multiplex PCR; the TCRdb copy retains only in-frame clones and omits some. The sample carries approximately 190,000 clones, approximately 84% recorded once. This clonotype originated in a woman aged 50 to 60 in good health and CMV-seropositive. The sequenced material came from PBMCs. The chain employs TRBV30 and TRBJ2-1; 8 bases match TRBD2. In DNA form, the CDR3 reads TGTGCCTGGAATAGCGGGGTAGGGAGCTCCTACAATGAGCAGTTCTTC. Protein product: CAWNSGVGSSYNEQFF.